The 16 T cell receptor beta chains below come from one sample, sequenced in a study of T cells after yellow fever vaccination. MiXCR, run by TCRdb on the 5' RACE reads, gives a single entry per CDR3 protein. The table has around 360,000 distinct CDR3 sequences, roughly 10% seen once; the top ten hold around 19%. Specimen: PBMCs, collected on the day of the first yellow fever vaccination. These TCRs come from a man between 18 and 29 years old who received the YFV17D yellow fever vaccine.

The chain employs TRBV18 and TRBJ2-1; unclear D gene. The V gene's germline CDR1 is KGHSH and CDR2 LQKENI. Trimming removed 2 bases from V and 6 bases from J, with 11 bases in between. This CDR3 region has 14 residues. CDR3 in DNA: TGTGCCAGCTCACCAGGGCCTCAGAGCAATGAGCAGTTCTTC. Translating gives CASSPGPQSNEQFF.

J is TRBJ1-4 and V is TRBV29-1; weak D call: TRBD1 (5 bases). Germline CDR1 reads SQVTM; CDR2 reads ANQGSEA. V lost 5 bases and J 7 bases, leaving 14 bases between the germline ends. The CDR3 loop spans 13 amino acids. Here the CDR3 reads CSVSEGEGEKLFF. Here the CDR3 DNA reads TGCAGCGTTTCCGAAGGGGAAGGTGAAAAACTGTTTTTT. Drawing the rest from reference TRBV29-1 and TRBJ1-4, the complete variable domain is SAVISQKPSRDICQRGTSLTIQCQVDSQVTMMFWYRQQPGQSLTLIATANQGSEATYESGFVIDKFPISRPNLTFSTLTVSNMSPEDSSIYLCSVSEGEGEKLFFGSGTQLSVL.

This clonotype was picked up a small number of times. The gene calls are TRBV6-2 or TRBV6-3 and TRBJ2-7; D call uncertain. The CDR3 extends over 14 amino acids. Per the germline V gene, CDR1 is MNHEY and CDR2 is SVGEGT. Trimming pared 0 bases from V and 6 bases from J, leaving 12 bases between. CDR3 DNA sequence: TGTGCCAGCAGTTACTCCTGGGGTAAAGGCGAGCAGTACTTC. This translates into CASSYSWGKGEQYF.

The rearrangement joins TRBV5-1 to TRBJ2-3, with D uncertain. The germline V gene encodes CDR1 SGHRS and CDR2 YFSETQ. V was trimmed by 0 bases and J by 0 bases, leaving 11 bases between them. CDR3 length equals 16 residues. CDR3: CASSLDGRSSTDTQYF. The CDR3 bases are TGCGCCAGCAGCTTGGATGGCCGGTCGAGCACAGATACGCAGTATTTT.

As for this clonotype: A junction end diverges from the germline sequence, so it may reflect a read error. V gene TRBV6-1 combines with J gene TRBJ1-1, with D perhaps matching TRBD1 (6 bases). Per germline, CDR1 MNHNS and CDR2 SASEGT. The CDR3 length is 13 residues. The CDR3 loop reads CAISQNRDTEAFF. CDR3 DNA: TGTGCCATCAGTCAGAACAGGGACACTGAAGCTTTCTTT.

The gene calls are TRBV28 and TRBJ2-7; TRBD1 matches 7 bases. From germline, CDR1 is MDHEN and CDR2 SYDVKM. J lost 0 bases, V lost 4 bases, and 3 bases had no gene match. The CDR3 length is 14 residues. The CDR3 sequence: CASSSNRGSYEQYV. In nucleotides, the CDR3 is TGTGCCAGCAGTTCGAACAGGGGCTCCTACGAGCAGTACGTC.

The CDR3 spells CASSPFGGVSDTQYF. Here the CDR3 DNA reads TGTGCCAGCAGTCCTTTTGGGGGTGTATCAGATACGCAGTATTTT. The genes are TRBV12-3 or TRBV12-4 and TRBJ2-3; D is perhaps TRBD1 or TRBD2 (5 bases each). Trimming shortened V by 5 bases and J by 4 bases, and 16 bases separated the two germline ends. The CDR3 sequence is 15 residues long.

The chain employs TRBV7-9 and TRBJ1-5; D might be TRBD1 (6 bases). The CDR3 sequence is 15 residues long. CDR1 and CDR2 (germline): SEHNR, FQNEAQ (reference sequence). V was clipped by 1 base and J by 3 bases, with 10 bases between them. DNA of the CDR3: TGTGCCAGCAGCTTAGGGACAGTGGACAATCAGCCCCAGCATTTT. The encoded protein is CASSLGTVDNQPQHF. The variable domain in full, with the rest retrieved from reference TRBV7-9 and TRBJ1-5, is DTGVSQNPRHKITKRGQNVTFRCDPISEHNRLYWYRQTLGQGPEFLTYFQNEAQLEKSRLLSDRFSAERPKGSFSTLEIQRTEQGDSAMYLCASSLGTVDNQPQHFGDGTRLSIL.

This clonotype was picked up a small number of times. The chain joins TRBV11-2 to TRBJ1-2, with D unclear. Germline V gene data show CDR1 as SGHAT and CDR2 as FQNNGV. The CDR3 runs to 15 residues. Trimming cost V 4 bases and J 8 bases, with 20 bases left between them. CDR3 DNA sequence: TGTGCCAGCAGCTACAGCGACGGGCCGGTGGGAGGCTACACCTTC. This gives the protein CASSYSDGPVGGYTF. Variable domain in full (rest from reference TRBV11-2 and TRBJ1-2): EAGVAQSPRYKIIEKRQSVAFWCNPISGHATLYWYQQILGQGPKLLIQFQNNGVVDDSQLPKDRFSAERLKGVDSTLKIQPAKLEDSAVYLCASSYSDGPVGGYTFGSGTRLTVV.

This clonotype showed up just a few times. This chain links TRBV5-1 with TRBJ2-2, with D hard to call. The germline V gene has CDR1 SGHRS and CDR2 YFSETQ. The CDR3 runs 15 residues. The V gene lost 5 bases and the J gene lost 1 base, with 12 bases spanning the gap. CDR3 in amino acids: CASSISGLNTGELFF. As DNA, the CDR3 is TGCGCCAGCAGTATCTCTGGGTTGAACACCGGGGAGCTGTTTTTT.

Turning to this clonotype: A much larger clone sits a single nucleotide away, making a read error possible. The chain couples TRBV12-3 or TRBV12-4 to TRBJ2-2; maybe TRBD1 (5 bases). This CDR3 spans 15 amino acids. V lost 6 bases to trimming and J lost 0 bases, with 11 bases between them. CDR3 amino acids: CASRARGANTGELFF. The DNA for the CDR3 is TGTGCCAGCAGGGCAAGGGGCGCGAACACCGGGGAGCTGTTTTTT.

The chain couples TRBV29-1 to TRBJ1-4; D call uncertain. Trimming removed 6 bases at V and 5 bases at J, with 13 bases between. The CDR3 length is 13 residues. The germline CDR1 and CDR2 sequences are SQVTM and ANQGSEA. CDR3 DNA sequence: TGCAGCGTCTCACCGCCCGGGAATGAAAAACTGTTTTTT. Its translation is CSVSPPGNEKLFF.

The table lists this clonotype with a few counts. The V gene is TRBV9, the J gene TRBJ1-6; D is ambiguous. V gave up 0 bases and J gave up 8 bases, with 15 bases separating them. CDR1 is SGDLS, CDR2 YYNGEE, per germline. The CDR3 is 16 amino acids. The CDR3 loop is CASSVAPGPLDSPLHF. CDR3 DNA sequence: TGTGCCAGCAGCGTAGCTCCCGGGCCCCTTGATTCACCCCTCCACTTT.

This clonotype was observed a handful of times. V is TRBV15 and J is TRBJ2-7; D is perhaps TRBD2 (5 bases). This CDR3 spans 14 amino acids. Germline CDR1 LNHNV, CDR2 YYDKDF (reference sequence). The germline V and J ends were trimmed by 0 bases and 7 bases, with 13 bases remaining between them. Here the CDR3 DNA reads TGTGCCACCAGCAGAGATCCTAGCCCCGCGGAGCAGTACTTC. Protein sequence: CATSRDPSPAEQYF. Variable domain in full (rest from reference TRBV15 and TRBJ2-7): DAMVIQNPRYQVTQFGKPVTLSCSQTLNHNVMYWYQQKSSQAPKLLFHYYDKDFNNEADTPDNFQSRRPNTSFCFLDIRSPGLGDTAMYLCATSRDPSPAEQYFGPGTRLTVT.

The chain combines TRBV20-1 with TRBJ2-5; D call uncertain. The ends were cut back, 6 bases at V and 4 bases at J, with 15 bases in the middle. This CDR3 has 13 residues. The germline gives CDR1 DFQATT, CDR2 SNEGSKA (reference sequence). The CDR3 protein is CSAPKQVSETQYF. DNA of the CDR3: TGCAGTGCCCCAAAGCAGGTTTCAGAGACCCAGTACTTC.

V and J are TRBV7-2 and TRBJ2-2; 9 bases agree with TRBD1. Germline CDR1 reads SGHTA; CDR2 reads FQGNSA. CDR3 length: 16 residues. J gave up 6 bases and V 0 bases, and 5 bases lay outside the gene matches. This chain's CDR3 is CASSLAGTGMAGELFF. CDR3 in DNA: TGTGCCAGCAGCTTAGCGGGGACAGGGATGGCCGGGGAGCTGTTTTTT.